This TCR beta chain was profiled in a study of beta chain features in type 1 diabetes. CDR1 and CDR2 (germline): KGHSH, LQKENI. With 3 bases clipped from V and 1 base from J, the junction kept 5 bases outside the gene matches. The CDR3 consists of 15 residues. What was sequenced were expressed TCRB transcripts, since all of the isolated RNA had been reverse transcribed. Generated by immunoSEQ multiplex PCR, the TCRdb table keeps only in-frame clones and is missing some. The table records 65,000 to 100,000 clones, roughly 31% of them present only once. This clonotype originated in a woman aged 18-29 years in good health. Sequenced: stem cell memory CD4+ T cells from blood. The J gene is TRBJ2-5, the V gene TRBV18; 7 bases fit TRBD2. In DNA form, the CDR3 reads TGTGCCAGCTCACCCCCTTCGGGGGGCCAAGAGACCCAGTACTTC. The encoded protein is CASSPPSGGQETQYF.